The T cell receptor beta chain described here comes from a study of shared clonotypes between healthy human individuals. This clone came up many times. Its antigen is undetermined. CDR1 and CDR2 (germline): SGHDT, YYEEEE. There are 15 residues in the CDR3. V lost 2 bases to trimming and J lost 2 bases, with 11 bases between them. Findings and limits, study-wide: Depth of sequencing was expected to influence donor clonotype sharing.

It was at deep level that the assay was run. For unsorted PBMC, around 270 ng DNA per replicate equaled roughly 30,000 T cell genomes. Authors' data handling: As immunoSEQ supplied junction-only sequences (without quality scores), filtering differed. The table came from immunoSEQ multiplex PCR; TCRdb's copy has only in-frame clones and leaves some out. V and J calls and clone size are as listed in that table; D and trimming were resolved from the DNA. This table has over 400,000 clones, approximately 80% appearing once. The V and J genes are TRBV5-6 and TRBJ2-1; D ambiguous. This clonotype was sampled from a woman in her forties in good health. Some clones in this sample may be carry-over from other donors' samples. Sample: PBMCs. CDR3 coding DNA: TGTGCCAGCAGCTTCCGGCAGAACGCCTACAATGAGCAGTTCTTC. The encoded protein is CASSFRQNAYNEQFF.